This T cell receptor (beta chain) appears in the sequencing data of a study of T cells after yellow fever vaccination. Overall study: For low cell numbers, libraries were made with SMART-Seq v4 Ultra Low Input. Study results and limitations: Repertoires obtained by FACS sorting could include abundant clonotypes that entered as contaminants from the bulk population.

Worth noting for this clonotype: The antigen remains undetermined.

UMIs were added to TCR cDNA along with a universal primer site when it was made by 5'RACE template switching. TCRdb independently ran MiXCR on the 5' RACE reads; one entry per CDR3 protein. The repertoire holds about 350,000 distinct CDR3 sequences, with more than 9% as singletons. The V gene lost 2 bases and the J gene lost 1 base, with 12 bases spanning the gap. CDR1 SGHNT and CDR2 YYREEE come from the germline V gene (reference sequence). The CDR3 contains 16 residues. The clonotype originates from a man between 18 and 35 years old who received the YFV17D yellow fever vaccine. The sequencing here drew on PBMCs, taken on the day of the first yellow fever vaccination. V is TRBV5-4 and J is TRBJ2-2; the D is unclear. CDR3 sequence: CASSLRRPLNTGELFF. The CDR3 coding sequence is TGTGCCAGCAGCTTAAGGAGACCGCTGAACACCGGGGAGCTGTTTTTT.